Below are 27 T cell receptor beta chains sequenced from a single sample in a study of T cells in Graves' hyperthyroidism and ophthalmopathy (dated by TCRdb to the late 2010s). Libraries were constructed by multiplex PCR. Instrument on record: Illumina HiSeq 2000. TCR beta CDR3 regions were amplified from RNA transcripts. For the first round of RT-PCR on the TCR CDR3, the HTBI primer set was used together with the Qiagen OneStep RT-PCR kit. The public reads were reanalyzed by TCRdb: fastp trimming at Q25, MiXCR alignment, in-frame beta chains only. All rows with the same CDR3 protein become a single entry with the most common DNA and genes. In all, the sample holds hundreds of thousands of distinct CDR3 sequences, and approximately 15% of those were seen once. The top ten constitute 15% to 20% of the sample. Sequenced sample: blood. The receptors here all came from a woman in her late teens or twenties with Graves' hyperthyroidism.

This clonotype was counted only a few times. The chain uses TRBV3-1 and TRBJ2-1; weak D call: TRBD2 (6 bases). The CDR3 runs to 15 residues. Trimming took 6 bases from V and 3 from J, leaving 15 bases between them. Per the germline V gene, CDR1 is LGHDT and CDR2 is YNNKEL (reference sequence). Written as DNA, the CDR3 is TGTGCCAGCAGATCAAGGTCCGGGGGCTACAATGAGCAGTTCTTC. This gives the protein CASRSRSGGYNEQFF.

CDR3 protein: CATGRTSSSDEQFF. The CDR3 nucleotides are TGTGCCACCGGAAGGACTAGCAGCTCGGATGAGCAGTTCTTC. The genes are TRBV7-2 and TRBJ2-1; TRBD2 matches 8 bases. CDR3 length: 14 amino acids. J was trimmed by 8 bases and V by 10 bases; bases with no gene match: 13. CDR1 is SGHTA and CDR2 is FQGNSA in the germline V gene.

This clonotype was observed a few times. The J gene is TRBJ1-5, the V gene TRBV15; D may be TRBD1 (6 bases). The CDR3 runs 14 residues. CDR1 is LNHNV and CDR2 is YYDKDF in the germline V gene (reference sequence). V shed 8 bases and J shed 2 bases, with 13 bases lying between them. CDR3 bases: TGTGCCACCCAACAGGGTAAAGGCAATCAGCCCCAGCATTTT. Protein: CATQQGKGNQPQHF.

The chain recombines TRBV28 with TRBJ1-5, with unresolved D. V was cut by 6 bases and J by 1 base, with 10 bases left in between. Germline V gives CDR1 MDHEN, CDR2 SYDVKM. The CDR3 is made up of 14 amino acids. CDR3 protein: CASRVIGSNQPQHF. CDR3 nucleotides: TGTGCCAGCAGGGTTATTGGAAGCAATCAGCCCCAGCATTTT.

The sample holds many counts of this clonotype. The chain has TRBV12-3 or TRBV12-4 and TRBJ1-2; D not certain. This CDR3 is built from 14 residues. The V and J ends lost 5 bases and 4 bases respectively, with 14 bases between them. CDR3 coding DNA: TGTGCCAGCAGTCTGACCAACACCGTCTATGGCTACACCTTC. It encodes CASSLTNTVYGYTF.

CDR3 sequence: CASSYSGGGPGETQYF. CDR3 nucleotides: TGTGCCAGCAGTTACTCGGGGGGGGGGCCTGGAGAGACCCAGTACTTC. The chain joins TRBV6-6 to TRBJ2-5; possible D gene TRBD2, 7 bases. V lost 0 bases and J 4 bases, leaving 15 bases between the germline ends. The CDR3 is 16 residues long. Looked up from germline, CDR1 is MNHNY and CDR2 is SVGAGI (reference sequence).

The V call is TRBV9, the J call TRBJ2-1, with unresolved D. Germline values: CDR1 SGDLS, CDR2 YYNGEE. The CDR3 runs 15 residues. V lost 0 bases, J lost 2 bases, and 9 bases lay in between. CDR3 nucleotide sequence: TGTGCCAGCAGCGTAGATGGAAGCCCCTACAATGAGCAGTTCTTC. This translates into CASSVDGSPYNEQFF.

This chain connects TRBV18 to TRBJ1-5; 10 nucleotides line up with TRBD1. The CDR3 has 16 residues. V lost 8 bases, J lost 2 bases, and 9 bases stayed unmatched. CDR1 and CDR2 from the germline V gene are KGHSH and LQKENI. CDR3 sequence: CASPRDRGRGNQPQHF. CDR3 DNA sequence: TGTGCCAGCCCTCGGGACAGGGGTAGGGGCAATCAGCCCCAGCATTTT.

This clonotype was seen only a few times. The rearrangement joins TRBV24-1 to TRBJ1-1; TRBD1 might be the D (5 bases). The germline V gene has CDR1 KGHDR and CDR2 SFDVKD. The CDR3 is made up of 12 amino acids. Trimming pared 5 bases from V and 4 bases from J, leaving 7 bases between. CDR3 DNA: TGTGCCACCAGTGGGGGGACCACTGAAGCTTTCTTT. This gives the protein CATSGGTTEAFF.

With regard to this clonotype: A read error may be the cause here, since a much bigger clone is one base away. This chain uses TRBV20-1 with TRBJ1-5, with D possibly being TRBD1 (6 bases). The ends were cut back, 3 bases at V and 3 bases at J, with 9 bases in the middle. CDR3 length equals 13 residues. Per the germline V gene, CDR1 is DFQATT and CDR2 is SNEGSKA (reference sequence). The CDR3 region has the DNA TGCAGTGCTAGCGGACAGTCCAATCAGCCCCAGCATTTT. Its translation: CSASGQSNQPQHF.

For this clonotype: Germline is not matched at one junction end, which may reflect a read error. This rearrangement joins TRBV11-1 to TRBJ2-7, with D perhaps matching TRBD2 (5 bases). The CDR3 consists of 13 residues. In germline, CDR1 is SGHAT, CDR2 FQDESV (reference sequence). The CDR3 DNA reads TGTGCCAGCAGCGAACGGGATTGGCACGAGCAGTGCTTC. This encodes CASSERDWHEQCF. Filled out from reference TRBV11-1 and TRBJ2-7, the complete variable domain reads EAEVAQSPRYKITEKSQAVAFWCDPISGHATLYWYRQILGQGPELLVQFQDESVVDDSQLPKDRFSAERLKGVDSTLKIQPAELGDSAMYLCASSERDWHEQCFGPGTRLTVT.

This clonotype was seen repeatedly, ten times or more. The rearrangement joins TRBV7-9 to TRBJ2-7; 9 bases are shared with TRBD2. Germline loops: CDR1 SEHNR, CDR2 FQNEAQ (reference sequence). This CDR3 comprises 14 residues. V lost 3 bases to trimming and J lost 2 bases; unmatched junction nucleotides: 2. CDR3 nucleotide sequence: TGTGCCAGCAGCTTTGGCGGGGGGGCCTACGAGCAGTACTTC. As protein: CASSFGGGAYEQYF.

The rearrangement uses TRBV30 and TRBJ1-4; 7 nucleotides agree with TRBD1. The CDR3 extends over 13 amino acids. V was pared by 1 base and J by 8 bases, with 4 bases of the junction left unmatched. CDR1 is GTSNPN and CDR2 is SVGIG in the germline V gene (reference sequence). CDR3 in amino acids: CAWSGTGHEKLFF. The CDR3 bases are TGTGCCTGGAGTGGGACAGGCCACGAAAAACTGTTTTTT.

This clonotype was picked up many times. The chain uses TRBV5-1 and TRBJ1-1; D gene unclear. CDR1 is SGHRS, CDR2 YFSETQ, per germline. There are 13 residues in the CDR3. Trimming cost V 0 bases and J 7 bases, with 10 bases left between them. CDR3 in amino acids: CASSLVQTDEAFF. CDR3 coding DNA: TGCGCCAGCAGCTTGGTACAAACAGATGAAGCTTTCTTT. The variable domain in full, with the rest retrieved from reference TRBV5-1 and TRBJ1-1, is KAGVTQTPRYLIKTRGQQVTLSCSPISGHRSVSWYQQTPGQGLQFLFEYFSETQRNKGNFPGRFSGRQFSNSRSEMNVSTLELGDSALYLCASSLVQTDEAFFGQGTRLTVV.

Comment on this clonotype: A read error is possible here, since a much larger clone lies one base away. V gene TRBV12-3 or TRBV12-4 combines with J gene TRBJ1-5; 7 positions agree with TRBD1. The CDR3 extends over 15 amino acids. The trim removed 6 bases at V and 9 bases at J, leaving 14 bases unmatched. The CDR3 region is CASSLPGQLGRPQHF. In nucleotides, the CDR3 is TGTGCCAGCAGCCTACCGGGACAGCTGGGGCGGCCCCAGCATTTT.

This clonotype came up many times. DNA for the CDR3: TGTGCCAGCAGGGGGCTAGCGGGAGGGCCAGGAGGAGGAGAGACCCAGTACTTC. It specifies CASRGLAGGPGGGETQYF. The chain links TRBV28 to TRBJ2-5; 12 bases match TRBD2. Trimming took 6 bases from V and 4 from J; bases not matched to a gene: 15. Germline CDR1 is MDHEN and CDR2 is SYDVKM. This CDR3 is built from 18 residues.

This clonotype occurred many times. The chain uses TRBV28 and TRBJ1-5, with unresolved D. Trimming removed 5 bases at V and 5 bases at J, with 4 bases between. This CDR3 comprises 11 residues. Germline V gives CDR1 MDHEN, CDR2 SYDVKM. The CDR3 protein is CASSRYQPQHF. DNA of the CDR3: TGTGCCAGCAGTCGATATCAGCCCCAGCATTTT. Based on the CDR3 plus reference TRBV28 and TRBJ1-5, the full variable domain is DVKVTQSSRYLVKRTGEKVFLECVQDMDHENMFWYRQDPGLGLRLIYFSYDVKMKEKGDIPEGYSVSREKKERFSLILESASTNQTSMYLCASSRYQPQHFGDGTRLSIL.

This clonotype has only a few counts. The chain links TRBV20-1 to TRBJ1-5; a possible D gene is TRBD1 (6 bases). The V and J ends lost 4 bases and 3 bases respectively, with 10 bases between them. Germline-derived CDR1 and CDR2 are DFQATT and SNEGSKA (reference sequence). The CDR3 length is 13 residues. The CDR3 nucleotides are TGCAGTGCTAATCAGGGGACCAATCAGCCCCAGCATTTT. Encoded protein: CSANQGTNQPQHF.

This clonotype was counted between two and nine times. V usage is TRBV18 and J usage is TRBJ2-7; 10 bases agree with TRBD2. With V trimmed by 6 bases and J by 0 bases, 14 bases remained unmatched. CDR1 and CDR2 from the germline V gene are KGHSH and LQKENI. CDR3 length: 18 residues. The CDR3 is CASSRGGLADNFSYEQYF. The CDR3 nucleotides are TGTGCCAGCTCGAGAGGCGGACTAGCGGATAACTTCTCCTACGAGCAGTACTTC.

This clonotype was seen once. J is TRBJ2-1 and V is TRBV7-2, with TRBD2 matching over 12 bases. Germline CDR1 reads SGHTA; CDR2 reads FQGNSA. The CDR3 runs to 14 residues. Unmatched junction bases numbered 3, after V lost 4 bases and J lost 8 bases. The CDR3 region is CASSSTSGSDEQFF. The CDR3 nucleotides read TGTGCCAGCAGCTCGACTAGCGGGAGCGATGAGCAGTTCTTC.

The chain couples TRBV28 to TRBJ2-4; TRBD2 agrees at 13 bases. The CDR3 sequence is 19 residues long. V trimming: 6 bases; J trimming: 1 base; junction bases outside the gene matches: 12. Germline assignment: CDR1 MDHEN and CDR2 SYDVKM. The DNA for the CDR3 is TGTGCCAGCAGAGTCATGACTAGCGGGAGGTGGGGGGCCAAAAACATTCAGTACTTC. It is translated as CASRVMTSGRWGAKNIQYF.

The J gene is TRBJ2-1, the V gene TRBV30; D is perhaps TRBD2 (5 bases). Deletions cut 0 bases from V and 4 bases from J, with 16 bases between. Germline-derived CDR1 and CDR2 are GTSNPN and SVGIG (reference sequence). The CDR3 runs to 16 residues. The CDR3 here is CAWSVGSSRDYNEQFF. CDR3 nucleotides: TGTGCCTGGAGTGTAGGATCTAGCCGAGATTACAATGAGCAGTTCTTC.

This clonotype was seen at least ten times. This sequence joins TRBV2 and TRBJ2-7; TRBD1 matches at 7 bases. After removal of 8 bases from V and 0 bases from J, the junction contained 4 bases not matched to a gene. This CDR3 is built from 13 residues. Looked up from germline, CDR1 is SNHLY and CDR2 is FYNNEI. CDR3 DNA: TGTGCCAGCCATCGGGACAGCTCCTACGAGCAGTACTTC. The encoded protein is CASHRDSSYEQYF. The entire variable domain, with the rest obtained from reference TRBV2 and TRBJ2-7, is as follows: EPEVTQTPSHQVTQMGQEVILRCVPISNHLYFYWYRQILGQKVEFLVSFYNNEISEKSEIFDDQFSVERPDGSNFTLKIRSTKLEDSAMYFCASHRDSSYEQYFGPGTRLTVT.

This chain joins TRBV20-1 and TRBJ2-7; 8 bases are shared with TRBD1. This CDR3 is built from 15 residues. V lost 0 bases and J lost 2; bases outside the gene matches: 6. The V gene's germline CDR1 is DFQATT and CDR2 SNEGSKA (reference sequence). The CDR3 DNA sequence: TGCAGTGCTAGAGAGGACAGGGCTGTCCCCTACGAGCAGTACTTC. This gives the protein CSAREDRAVPYEQYF.

The rearrangement links TRBV27 to TRBJ2-2, with TRBD2 identical over 14 bases. The ends lost 6 bases at V and 4 bases at J; junction bases unmatched: 13. This CDR3 has 19 residues. The germline V gene has CDR1 MNHEY and CDR2 SMNVEV (reference sequence). This chain's CDR3 is CASSLQTSGRVRGTGELFF. The CDR3 bases are TGTGCCAGCAGCCTACAGACTAGCGGGAGGGTTCGTGGCACCGGGGAGCTGTTTTTT.

This chain joins TRBV5-4 and TRBJ2-3; TRBD2 agrees at 11 bases. Germline lookup yields CDR1 SGHNT and CDR2 YYREEE (reference sequence). The CDR3 runs 16 residues. Trimming took 4 bases from V and 3 from J; bases not matched to a gene: 7. The CDR3 here is CASSPETSGVTDTQYF. CDR3 nucleotide sequence: TGTGCCAGCAGCCCCGAGACTAGCGGGGTAACAGATACGCAGTATTTT.

This clonotype was found a few times. The rearrangement joins TRBV20-1 to TRBJ2-5; D is ambiguous. Trimming cost V 3 bases and J 8 bases, with 7 bases left between them. The CDR3 sequence is 10 residues long. The germline V gene has CDR1 DFQATT and CDR2 SNEGSKA (reference sequence). CDR3 amino acids: CSASTGTQYF. CDR3 DNA: TGCAGTGCTAGCACGGGTACCCAGTACTTC.